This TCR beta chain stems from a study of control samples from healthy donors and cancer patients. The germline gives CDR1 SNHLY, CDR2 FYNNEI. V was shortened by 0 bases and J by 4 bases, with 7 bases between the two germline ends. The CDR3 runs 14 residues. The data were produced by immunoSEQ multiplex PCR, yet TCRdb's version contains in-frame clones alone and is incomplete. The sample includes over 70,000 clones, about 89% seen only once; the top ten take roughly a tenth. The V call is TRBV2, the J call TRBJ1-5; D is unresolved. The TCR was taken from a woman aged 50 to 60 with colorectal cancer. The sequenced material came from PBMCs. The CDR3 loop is CASSEAGWNQPQHF. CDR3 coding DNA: TGTGCCAGCAGTGAAGCAGGGTGGAATCAGCCCCAGCATTTT.